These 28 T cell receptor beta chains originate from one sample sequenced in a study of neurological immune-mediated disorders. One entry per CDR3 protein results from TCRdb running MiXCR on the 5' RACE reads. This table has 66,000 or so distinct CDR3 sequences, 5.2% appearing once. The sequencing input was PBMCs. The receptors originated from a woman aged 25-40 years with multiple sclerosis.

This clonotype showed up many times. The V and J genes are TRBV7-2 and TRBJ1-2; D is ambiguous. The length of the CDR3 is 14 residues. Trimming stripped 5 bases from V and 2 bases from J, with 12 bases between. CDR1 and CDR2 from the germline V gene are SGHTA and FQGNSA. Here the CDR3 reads CASSPQKGNYGYTF. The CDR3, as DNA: TGTGCCAGCAGCCCCCAGAAGGGAAACTATGGCTACACCTTC.

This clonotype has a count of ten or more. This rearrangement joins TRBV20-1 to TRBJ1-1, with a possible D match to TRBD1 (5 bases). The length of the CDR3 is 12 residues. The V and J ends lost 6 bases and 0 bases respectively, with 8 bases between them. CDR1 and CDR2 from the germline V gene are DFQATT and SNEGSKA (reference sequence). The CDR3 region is CSAADMNTEAFF. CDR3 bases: TGCAGTGCGGCGGACATGAACACTGAAGCTTTCTTT.

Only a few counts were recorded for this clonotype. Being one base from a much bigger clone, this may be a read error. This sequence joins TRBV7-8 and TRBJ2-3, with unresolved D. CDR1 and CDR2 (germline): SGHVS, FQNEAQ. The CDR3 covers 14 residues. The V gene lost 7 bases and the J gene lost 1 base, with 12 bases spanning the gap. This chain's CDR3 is CASTPRTGTDTQYF. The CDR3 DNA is TGTGCCAGCACCCCAAGAACCGGCACAGATACGCAGTATTTT.

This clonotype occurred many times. The chain's CDR3 is CATSREGSGTGELFF. Here the CDR3 DNA reads TGTGCCACCAGCAGAGAAGGGTCGGGGACCGGGGAGCTGTTTTTT. The chain uses TRBV15 and TRBJ2-2; tentative D call: TRBD2 (5 bases). The V gene lost 0 bases and the J gene lost 5 bases, with 10 bases spanning the gap. The CDR3 sequence is 15 residues long. Germline V lookup: CDR1 LNHNV, CDR2 YYDKDF (reference sequence).

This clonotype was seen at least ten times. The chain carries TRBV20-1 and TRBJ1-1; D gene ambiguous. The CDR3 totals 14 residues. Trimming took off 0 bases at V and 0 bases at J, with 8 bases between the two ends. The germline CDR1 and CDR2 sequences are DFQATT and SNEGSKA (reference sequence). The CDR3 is CSARDGSMNTEAFF. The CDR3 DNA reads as TGCAGTGCTAGAGACGGTTCCATGAACACTGAAGCTTTCTTT.

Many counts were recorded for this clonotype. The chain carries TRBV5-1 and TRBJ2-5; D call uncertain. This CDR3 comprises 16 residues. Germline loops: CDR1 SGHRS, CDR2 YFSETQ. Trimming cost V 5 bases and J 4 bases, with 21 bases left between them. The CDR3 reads CASRKRSDRVGETQYF. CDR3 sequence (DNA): TGCGCCAGCAGGAAAAGGAGTGATAGGGTAGGAGAGACCCAGTACTTC.

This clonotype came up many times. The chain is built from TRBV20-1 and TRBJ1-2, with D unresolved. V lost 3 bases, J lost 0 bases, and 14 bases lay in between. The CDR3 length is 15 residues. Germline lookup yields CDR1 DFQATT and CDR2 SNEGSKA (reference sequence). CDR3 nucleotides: TGCAGTGCTAGGGACGGACTCCAAGCTAACTATGGCTACACCTTC. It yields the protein CSARDGLQANYGYTF.

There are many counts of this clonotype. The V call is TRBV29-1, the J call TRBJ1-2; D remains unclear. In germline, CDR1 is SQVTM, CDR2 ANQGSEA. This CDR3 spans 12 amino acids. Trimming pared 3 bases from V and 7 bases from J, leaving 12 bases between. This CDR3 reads CSVDQGHGGYTF. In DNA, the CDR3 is TGCAGCGTTGACCAAGGGCACGGTGGCTACACCTTC.

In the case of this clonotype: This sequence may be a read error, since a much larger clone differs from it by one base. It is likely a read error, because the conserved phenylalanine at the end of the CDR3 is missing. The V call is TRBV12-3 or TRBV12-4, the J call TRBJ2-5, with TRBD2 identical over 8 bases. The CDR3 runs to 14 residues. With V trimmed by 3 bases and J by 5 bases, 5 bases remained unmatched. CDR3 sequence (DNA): TGTGCCAGCAGTTTGCGGGGGGCCGACGAGACCCAGTACTAC. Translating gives CASSLRGADETQYY.

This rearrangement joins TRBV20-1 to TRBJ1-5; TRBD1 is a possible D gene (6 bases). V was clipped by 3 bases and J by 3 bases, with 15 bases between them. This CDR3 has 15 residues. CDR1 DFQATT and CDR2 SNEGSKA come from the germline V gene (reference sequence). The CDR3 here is CSASEGGAYNQPQHF. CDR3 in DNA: TGCAGTGCTAGCGAGGGGGGGGCGTACAATCAGCCCCAGCATTTT.

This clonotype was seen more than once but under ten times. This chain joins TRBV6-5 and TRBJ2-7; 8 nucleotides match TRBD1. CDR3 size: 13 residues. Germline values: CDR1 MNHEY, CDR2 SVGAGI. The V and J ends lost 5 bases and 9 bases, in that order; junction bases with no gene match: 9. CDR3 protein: CASSPTGGLPQYF. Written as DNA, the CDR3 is TGTGCCAGCAGTCCCACAGGGGGATTGCCGCAGTACTTC.

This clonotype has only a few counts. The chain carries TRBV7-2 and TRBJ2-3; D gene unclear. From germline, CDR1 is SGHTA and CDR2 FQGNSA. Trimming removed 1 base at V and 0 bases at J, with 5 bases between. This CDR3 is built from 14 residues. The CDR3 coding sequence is TGTGCCAGCAGCTTAGATGTTAGCACAGATACGCAGTATTTT. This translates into CASSLDVSTDTQYF.

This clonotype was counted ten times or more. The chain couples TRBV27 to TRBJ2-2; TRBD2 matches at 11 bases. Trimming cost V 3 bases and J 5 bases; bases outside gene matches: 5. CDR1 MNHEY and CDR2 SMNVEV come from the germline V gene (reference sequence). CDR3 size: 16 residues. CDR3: CASSLVTSGGTGELFF. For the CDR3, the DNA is TGTGCCAGCAGTTTGGTCACTAGCGGGGGAACCGGGGAGCTGTTTTTT.

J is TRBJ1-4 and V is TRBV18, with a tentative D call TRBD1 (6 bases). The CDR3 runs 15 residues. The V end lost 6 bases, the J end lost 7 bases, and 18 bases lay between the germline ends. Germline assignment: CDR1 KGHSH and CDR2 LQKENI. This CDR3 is CASSRSRGAGEKLFF. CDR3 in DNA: TGTGCCAGCTCGCGCAGCAGGGGCGCAGGTGAAAAACTGTTTTTT.

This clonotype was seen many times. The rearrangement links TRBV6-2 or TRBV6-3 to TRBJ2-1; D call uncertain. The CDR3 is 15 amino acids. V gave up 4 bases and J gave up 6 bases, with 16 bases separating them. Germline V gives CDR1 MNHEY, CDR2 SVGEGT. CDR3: CASSSGLEMPNEQFF. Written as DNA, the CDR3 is TGTGCCAGCAGTTCTGGCCTAGAGATGCCCAATGAGCAGTTCTTC.

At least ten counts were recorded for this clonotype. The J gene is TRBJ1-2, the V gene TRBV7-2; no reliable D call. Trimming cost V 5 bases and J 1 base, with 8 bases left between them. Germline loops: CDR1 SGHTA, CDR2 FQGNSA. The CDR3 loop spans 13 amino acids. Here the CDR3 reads CASSPQSNYGYTF. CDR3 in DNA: TGTGCCAGCAGCCCCCAGAGTAACTATGGCTACACCTTC.

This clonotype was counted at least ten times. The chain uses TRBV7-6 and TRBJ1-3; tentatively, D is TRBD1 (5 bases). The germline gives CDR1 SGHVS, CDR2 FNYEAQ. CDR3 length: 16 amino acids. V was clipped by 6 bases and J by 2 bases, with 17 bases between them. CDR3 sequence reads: CASSSSALGAGNTIYF. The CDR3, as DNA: TGTGCCAGCAGTTCCTCCGCTTTGGGGGCTGGAAACACCATATATTTT.

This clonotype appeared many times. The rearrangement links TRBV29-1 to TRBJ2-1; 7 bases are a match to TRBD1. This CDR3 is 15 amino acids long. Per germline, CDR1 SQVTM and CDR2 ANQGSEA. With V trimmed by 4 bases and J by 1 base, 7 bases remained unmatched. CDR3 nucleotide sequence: TGCAGCGTTGCAACGGGACAGTTGTCCTACAATGAGCAGTTCTTC. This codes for CSVATGQLSYNEQFF.

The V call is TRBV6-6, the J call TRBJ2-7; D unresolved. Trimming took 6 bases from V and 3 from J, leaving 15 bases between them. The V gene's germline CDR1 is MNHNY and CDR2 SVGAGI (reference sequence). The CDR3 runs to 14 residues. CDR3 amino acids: CASSPLPVGYEQYF. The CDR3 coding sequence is TGTGCCAGCAGCCCGTTGCCCGTAGGCTACGAGCAGTACTTC.

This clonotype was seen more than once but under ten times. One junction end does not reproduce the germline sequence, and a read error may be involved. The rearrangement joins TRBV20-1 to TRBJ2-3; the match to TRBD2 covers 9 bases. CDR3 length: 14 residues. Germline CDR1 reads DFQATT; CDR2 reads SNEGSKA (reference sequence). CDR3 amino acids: CSAPKRGIAGAPSF. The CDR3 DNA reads TGCAGTGCTCCTAAACGGGGAATAGCGGGGGCCCCATCTTTT.

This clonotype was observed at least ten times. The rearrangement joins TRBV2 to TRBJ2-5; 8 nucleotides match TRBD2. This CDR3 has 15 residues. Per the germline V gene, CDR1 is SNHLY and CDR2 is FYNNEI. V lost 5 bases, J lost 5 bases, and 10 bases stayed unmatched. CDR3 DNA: TGTGCCAGCAGTCGCTCGACGGGGGGGCCGGAGACCCAGTACTTC. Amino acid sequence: CASSRSTGGPETQYF.

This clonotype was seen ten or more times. CDR3 residues: CASSPGMANEKLFF. For the CDR3, the DNA is TGTGCCAGCAGCCCAGGGATGGCCAATGAAAAACTGTTTTTT. The J gene is TRBJ1-4, the V gene TRBV7-2; a possible D gene is TRBD1 (5 bases). Germline V gene sequence: CDR1 SGHTA, CDR2 FQGNSA. The CDR3 sequence is 14 residues long. V lost 5 bases and J 5 bases, leaving 12 bases between the germline ends.

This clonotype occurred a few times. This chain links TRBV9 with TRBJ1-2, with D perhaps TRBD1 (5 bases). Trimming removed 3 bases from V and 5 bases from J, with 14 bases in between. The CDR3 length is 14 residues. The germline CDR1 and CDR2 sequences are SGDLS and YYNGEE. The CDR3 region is CASSAGLGGYGYTF. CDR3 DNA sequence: TGTGCCAGCAGCGCCGGACTCGGGGGGTATGGCTACACCTTC. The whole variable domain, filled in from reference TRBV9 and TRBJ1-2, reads DSGVTQTPKHLITATGQRVTLRCSPRSGDLSVYWYQQSLDQGLQFLIQYYNGEERAKGNILERFSAQQFPDLHSELNLSSLELGDSALYFCASSAGLGGYGYTFGSGTRLTVV.

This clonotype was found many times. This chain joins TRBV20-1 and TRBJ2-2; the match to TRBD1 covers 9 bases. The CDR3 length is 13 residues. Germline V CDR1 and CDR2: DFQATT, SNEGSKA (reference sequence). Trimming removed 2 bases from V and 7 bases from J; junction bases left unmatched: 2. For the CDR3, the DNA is TGCAGTGCTAGAAGACAGGGGGTCGGGGAGCTGTTTTTT. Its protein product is CSARRQGVGELFF.

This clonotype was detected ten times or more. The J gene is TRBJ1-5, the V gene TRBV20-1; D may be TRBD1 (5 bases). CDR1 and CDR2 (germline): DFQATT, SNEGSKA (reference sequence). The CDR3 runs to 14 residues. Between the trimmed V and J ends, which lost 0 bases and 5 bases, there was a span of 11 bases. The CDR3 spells CSARDARGDQPQHF. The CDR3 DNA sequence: TGCAGTGCTAGAGATGCGAGGGGCGATCAGCCCCAGCATTTT.

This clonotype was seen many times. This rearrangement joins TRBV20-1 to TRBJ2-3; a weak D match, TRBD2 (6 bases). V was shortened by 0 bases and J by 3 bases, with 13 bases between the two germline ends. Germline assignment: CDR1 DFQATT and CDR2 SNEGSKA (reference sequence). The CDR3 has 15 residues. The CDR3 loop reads CSARDAGKGTDTQYF. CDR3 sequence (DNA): TGCAGTGCTAGAGATGCGGGGAAGGGAACAGATACGCAGTATTTT.

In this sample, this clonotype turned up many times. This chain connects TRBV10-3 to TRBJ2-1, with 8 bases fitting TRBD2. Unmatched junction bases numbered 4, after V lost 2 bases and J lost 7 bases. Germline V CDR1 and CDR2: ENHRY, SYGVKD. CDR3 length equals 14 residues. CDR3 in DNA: TGTGCCATCAGTGAGCTACGGGGGGGGAATGAGCAGTTCTTC. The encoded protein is CAISELRGGNEQFF.

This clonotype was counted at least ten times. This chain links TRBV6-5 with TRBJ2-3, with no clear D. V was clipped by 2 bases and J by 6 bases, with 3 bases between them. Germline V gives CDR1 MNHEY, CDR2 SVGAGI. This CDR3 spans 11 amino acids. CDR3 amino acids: CASSYVDTQYF. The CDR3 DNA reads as TGTGCCAGCAGTTACGTGGATACGCAGTATTTT.